Sequencing of this T cell receptor beta chain was carried out in a study of T cells in Graves' hyperthyroidism and ophthalmopathy. This clonotype was seen repeatedly, ten times or more. No progression to ophthalmopathy during 18 months of follow-up defined stable disease. This sample holds PBMCs from approximately 9 ml fresh peripheral blood. Regions amplified from RNA transcripts were the TCR beta CDR3 regions. The HTBI primer set was used in a first-round RT-PCR of the TCR CDR3. MiXCR, applied by TCRdb to the multiplex PCR reads, yields one record per CDR3 protein. This table holds 540,000 or so distinct CDR3 sequences, around 16% found once. Germline V lookup: CDR1 DFQATT, CDR2 SNEGSKA (reference sequence). V lost 5 bases to trimming and J lost 4 bases; unmatched junction nucleotides: 10. This CDR3 has 16 amino acids.

The V and J genes are TRBV20-1 and TRBJ2-1, with 11 bases lining up with TRBD2. The specimen sequenced was blood. This receptor was taken from a woman younger than 45 with Graves' hyperthyroidism. CDR3 sequence reads: CSAYSGRVPGYNEQFF. The CDR3 nucleotides are TGCAGTGCTTATAGCGGGAGGGTCCCCGGGTACAATGAGCAGTTCTTC.